Shown below are 2 T cell receptor beta chains from a single sample sequenced in a study of T-cell reconstitution after alpha-beta-depleted transplantation in children. Unique molecular identifiers were incorporated into the prepared TCRbeta library. MiXCR was run by TCRdb on the PCR reads, yielding one entry per CDR3 protein. The profile shows 200,000 to 250,000 distinct CDR3 sequences, roughly 10% of them singletons. The specimen was PBMCs from the stem cell graft donor, collected from the stem cell graft. The source is a human donor who donated a stem cell graft to a child with acute lymphoblastic leukemia.

This clonotype has more than one count but fewer than ten. The V call is TRBV5-8, the J call TRBJ2-6; 11 nucleotides match TRBD1. In germline, CDR1 is SGHTS, CDR2 YDEGEE. Trimming took 5 bases from V and 3 from J; bases not matched to a gene: 7. This CDR3 comprises 17 residues. CDR3 coding DNA: TGTGCCAGCAGACCCAGGACAGGGGGCTTTGGGGCCAACGTCCTGACTTTC. Its translation is CASRPRTGGFGANVLTF.

This clonotype was detected only a few times. The rearrangement links TRBV3-1 to TRBJ2-1; TRBD2 matches 13 bases. The CDR3 length is 16 residues. CDR1 is LGHDT, CDR2 YNNKEL, per germline (reference sequence). Unmatched junction bases numbered 5, after V lost 6 bases and J lost 3 bases. The CDR3 here is CASRPTSGGIYNEQFF. Here the CDR3 DNA reads TGTGCCAGCAGGCCGACTAGCGGGGGGATCTACAATGAGCAGTTCTTC.